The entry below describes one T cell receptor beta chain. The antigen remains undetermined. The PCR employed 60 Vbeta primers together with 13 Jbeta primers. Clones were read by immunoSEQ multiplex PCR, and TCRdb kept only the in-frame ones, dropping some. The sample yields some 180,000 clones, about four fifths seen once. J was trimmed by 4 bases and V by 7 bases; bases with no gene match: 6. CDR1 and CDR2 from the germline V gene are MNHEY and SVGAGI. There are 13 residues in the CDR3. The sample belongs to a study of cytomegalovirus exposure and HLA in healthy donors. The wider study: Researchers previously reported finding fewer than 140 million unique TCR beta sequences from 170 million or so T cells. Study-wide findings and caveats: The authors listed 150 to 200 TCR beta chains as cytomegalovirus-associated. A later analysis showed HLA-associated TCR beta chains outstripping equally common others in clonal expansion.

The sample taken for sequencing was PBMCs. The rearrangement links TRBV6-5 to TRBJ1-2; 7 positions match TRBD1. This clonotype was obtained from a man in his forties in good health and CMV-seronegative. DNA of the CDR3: TGTGCCAGCAAACTTCGGACAGGCTATGGCTACACCTTC. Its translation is CASKLRTGYGYTF.